This T cell receptor beta chain was retrieved from a study of breast tumors, draining lymph nodes, adjacent tissues. Broader study findings: Most tumor T cells seemingly derive from lymph node, then expand in tumor. Compared with basal-like, luminal-like tumors shared significantly more repertoire with nontumor tissue.

As to this clonotype: The antigen is not known.

TCRdb fed the multiplex PCR reads into MiXCR, producing one record per CDR3 protein. The table has about 200,000 distinct CDR3 sequences, approximately 30% seen once; the top ten hold roughly 4%. The lymph nodes were axillary draining lymph nodes from breast cancer patients. Looked up from germline, CDR1 is LGHDT and CDR2 is YNNKEL (reference sequence). CDR3 length: 14 amino acids. Trimming removed 3 bases from V and 4 bases from J, with 9 bases in between. The chain links TRBV3-1 to TRBJ2-2, with D hard to call. Sequenced: axillary lymph node tissue. This receptor was taken from a female donor with breast cancer. Some clones in this sample may be carry-over from other donors' samples. The CDR3 nucleotides read TGTGCCAGCAGCCAGGAGACCCTCACCGGGGAGCTGTTTTTT. This gives the protein CASSQETLTGELFF.